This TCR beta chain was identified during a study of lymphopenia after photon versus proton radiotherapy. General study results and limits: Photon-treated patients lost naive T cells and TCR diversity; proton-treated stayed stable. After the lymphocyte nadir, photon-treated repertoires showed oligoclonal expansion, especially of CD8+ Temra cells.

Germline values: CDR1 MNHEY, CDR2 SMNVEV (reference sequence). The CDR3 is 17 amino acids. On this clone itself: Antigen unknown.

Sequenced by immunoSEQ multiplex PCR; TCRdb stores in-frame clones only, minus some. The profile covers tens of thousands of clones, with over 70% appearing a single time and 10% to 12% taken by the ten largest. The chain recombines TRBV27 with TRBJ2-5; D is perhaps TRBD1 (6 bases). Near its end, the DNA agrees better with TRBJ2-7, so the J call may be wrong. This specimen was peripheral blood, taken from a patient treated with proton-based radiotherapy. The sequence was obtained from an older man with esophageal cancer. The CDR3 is CASSLPTGQPGVYEQYF. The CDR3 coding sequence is TGTGCCAGCAGTTTACCCACAGGACAGCCGGGCGTCTACGAGCAGTACTTC.